Sequencing of this T cell receptor (beta chain) was carried out in a study of cytotoxic CD8 clonotypes in ibrutinib-treated CLL. Study context: Among patients, around 25 responded partially and 2 completely; around 14 then stayed remitted and roughly 12 progressed after median roughly 68 months.

Comment on this clone: Its antigen is not identified.

Measured with immunoSEQ multiplex PCR; TCRdb has only the in-frame clones, and not every one. The table lists roughly 100,000 clones, more than 75% of them singletons. The study, taken as a whole, reports: Clonality increased at ibrutinib response, then returned toward baseline at progression.

This specimen was PBMCs, taken after 12 months of ibrutinib treatment. The receptor was isolated from a human donor with chronic lymphocytic leukemia.

The CDR3 reads CASSLRRAGNTIYF. The CDR3 DNA is TGTGCCAGCAGCTTGAGGAGAGCTGGAAACACCATATATTTT. This chain uses TRBV5-6 with TRBJ1-3; no clear D gene. Between the trimmed V and J ends, which lost 1 base and 2 bases, there was a span of 7 bases. CDR3 length equals 14 residues. The germline V gene has CDR1 SGHDT and CDR2 YYEEEE. The full variable domain, in which reference TRBV5-6 and TRBJ1-3 provide the parts outside the CDR3, is DAGVTQSPTHLIKTRGQQVTLRCSPKSGHDTVSWYQQALGQGPQFIFQYYEEEERQRGNFPDRFSGHQFPNYSSELNVNALLLGDSALYLCASSLRRAGNTIYFGEGSWLTVV.